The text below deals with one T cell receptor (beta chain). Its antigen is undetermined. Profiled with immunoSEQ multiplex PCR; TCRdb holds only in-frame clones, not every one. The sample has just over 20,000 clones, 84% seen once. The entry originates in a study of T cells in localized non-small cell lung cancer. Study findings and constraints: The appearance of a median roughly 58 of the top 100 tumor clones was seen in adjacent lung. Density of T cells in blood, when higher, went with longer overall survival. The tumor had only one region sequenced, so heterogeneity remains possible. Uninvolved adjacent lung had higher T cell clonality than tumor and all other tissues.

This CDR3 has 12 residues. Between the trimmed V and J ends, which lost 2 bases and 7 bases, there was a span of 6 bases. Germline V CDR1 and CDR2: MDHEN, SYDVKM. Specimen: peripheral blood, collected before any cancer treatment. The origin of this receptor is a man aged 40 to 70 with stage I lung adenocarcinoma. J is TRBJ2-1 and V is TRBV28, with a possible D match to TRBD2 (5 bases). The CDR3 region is CASSLTGNEQFF. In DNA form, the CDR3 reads TGTGCCAGCAGTTTAACGGGAAATGAGCAGTTCTTC.